This T cell receptor (beta chain) was retrieved from a study of identical twins. The CDR3 covers 14 residues. The V and J ends lost 3 bases and 2 bases respectively, with 9 bases between them. Germline CDR1 reads SGHTA; CDR2 reads FQGNSA. The cDNA had a unique molecular identifier and a template-switch universal primer site. TCRdb fed the 5' RACE reads into MiXCR, producing one record per CDR3 protein. The sample contains a few hundred thousand distinct CDR3 sequences, 15% to 20% of which appear only once. Concerning this clonotype itself: The antigen remains undetermined.

The study's findings and limits: Cord blood beta clonotypes that were abundant carried fewer insertions, and memory repertoires showed no such trend. Weaker excess twin sharing was seen among beta out-of-frame sequences.

The chain links TRBV7-2 to TRBJ2-3, with TRBD2 as a possible D gene (6 bases). Sample: naive T cells sorted from blood. This TCR was recovered from a man aged 50 or older in good health. The CDR3 here is CASSLTSTTDTQYF. For the CDR3, the DNA is TGTGCCAGCAGCTTGACTAGTACCACAGATACGCAGTATTTT.